Listed below are T cell receptor beta chains from one sample, sequenced in a study of blood T cell repertoires in COVID-19. The method was immunoSEQ multiplex PCR; TCRdb's version includes in-frame clones alone and lacks a portion of them. Of more than 20,000 clones in the sample, around 82% were seen once. What was sequenced was peripheral blood. The receptors were sampled from a man aged 55-75 years with active COVID-19. Both conserved end residues are part of each CDR3. A D gene is named only where the DNA matches it firmly.

J | D | V | CDR3
TRBJ1-2 | . | TRBV9 | CASSVDRVRGSYTF
TRBJ2-1 | TRBD2 | TRBV7-2 | CASSLDPLLAGDQFF
TRBJ2-1 | . | TRBV28 | CASSPPGSSYNEQFF
TRBJ2-7 | TRBD2 | TRBV9 | CASSVAPAGGFYEQYF
TRBJ2-1 | . | TRBV7-6 | CASSFSRGNEQFF
TRBJ2-7 | TRBD1 | TRBV19 | CASSADRGPGEQYF
TRBJ1-2 | . | TRBV29-1 | CSVVGGRGSYGYTF
TRBJ2-2 | . | TRBV3-1/TRBV3-2 | CASSPPGFGGELFF
TRBJ1-6 | TRBD1 | TRBV27 | CASSLQGQGNSPLHF
TRBJ2-1 | . | TRBV12-3/TRBV12-4 | CASSFRPIPEQFF
TRBJ1-2 | TRBD1 | TRBV7-8 | CASSATGQVYGYTF
TRBJ2-7 | TRBD2 | TRBV27 | CASRIEAGGLDEQYF
TRBJ2-5 | . | TRBV24-1 | CATSDVAQETQYF
TRBJ2-7 | . | TRBV28 | CASSLEGGYEQYF
TRBJ1-5 | . | TRBV28 | CASNFQGWNQPQHF
TRBJ1-1 | . | TRBV19 | CASSIGGNSWNTEAFF
TRBJ2-5 | TRBD2 | TRBV24-1 | CATSDLRLGLADQETQYF
TRBJ2-1 | . | TRBV6-2/TRBV6-3 | CASSYWRDWKPNEQFF
TRBJ2-2 | TRBD2 | TRBV18 | CASSPSLQLAGDSTGELFF
TRBJ2-2 | TRBD2 | TRBV28 | CASIIGGLAANTGELFF
TRBJ2-7 | . | TRBV7-8 | CASSLGGAPEQYF
TRBJ2-3 | TRBD2 | TRBV4-1 | CASRRLAGEGTDTQYF
TRBJ2-3 | TRBD2 | TRBV7-6 | CASSPLAGVQGGTDTQYF
TRBJ2-2 | TRBD2 | TRBV19 | CASSTRTSGRRSTGELFF
TRBJ1-4 | TRBD1 | TRBV5-1 | CASSLKTGKKLFF
TRBJ1-1 | . | TRBV4-2 | CASSQGHTEAFF
TRBJ2-1 | . | TRBV28 | CASSFLRGYNEQFF
TRBJ2-2 | . | TRBV4-1 | CASSQDPERANTGELFF
TRBJ1-1 | . | TRBV5-5 | CASSLDFGNTEAFF
TRBJ1-6 | . | TRBV27 | CASSFKGAGSPLHF
TRBJ2-1 | . | TRBV7-9 | CASSPSESTYNEQFF
TRBJ1-2 | . | TRBV9 | CASSVAQGRNYGYTF
TRBJ2-1 | TRBD2 | TRBV7-2 | CASSLAGAGGAFF
TRBJ2-1 | . | TRBV9 | CASSVRGNNEQFF
TRBJ2-1 | TRBD2 | TRBV11-3 | CASSPAPGLAGGPHNEQFF
TRBJ2-7 | . | TRBV19 | CASSTQTGPTYEQYF
TRBJ2-7 | TRBD2 | TRBV3-1/TRBV3-2 | CASSQERRTSGYEQYF
TRBJ2-1 | TRBD2 | TRBV5-1 | CASSLDGRAFNEQFF
TRBJ1-2 | . | TRBV6-5 | CASSQGRNGYTF
TRBJ1-4 | . | TRBV18 | CASSPRQENEKLFF
TRBJ2-5 | . | TRBV12-3/TRBV12-4 | CASSFSGETQYF
TRBJ2-7 | . | TRBV27 | CASSHFKSSYEQYF
TRBJ2-1 | TRBD1 | TRBV6-6 | CASSLQGAGEQFF
TRBJ1-2 | TRBD1 | TRBV19 | CASPGQGAGGLNYGYTF
TRBJ2-5 | . | TRBV10-3 | CAISEDGETQYF
TRBJ2-5 | . | TRBV6-5 | CASTPNPGLGETQYF
TRBJ1-4 | TRBD1 | TRBV29-1 | CSVADRGVIEKLFF
TRBJ2-1 | . | TRBV7-3 | CASSLSGLGYNEQFF
TRBJ2-7 | TRBD2 | TRBV4-2 | CASSQDMASGAYEQYF
TRBJ1-1 | . | TRBV7-9 | CASSLDQGRGTEAFF
TRBJ1-5 | . | TRBV27 | CASSFGPNQPQHF
TRBJ2-6 | . | TRBV6-5 | CASSTGSGANVLTF